The 13 T cell receptor beta chains presented below share a single source sample, sequenced in a study of cytomegalovirus exposure and HLA in healthy donors. Primers for the PCR totalled 60 Vbeta and 13 Jbeta. Repertoires were generated with immunoSEQ multiplex PCR, while TCRdb's copy carries only in-frame clones and drops some. This sample yields about 280,000 clones, of which around 90% are seen a single time; about 2% belongs to the top ten. The source material was PBMCs. The receptors derive from a woman between 18 and 29 years old in good health and CMV-seronegative.

This chain links TRBV30 with TRBJ2-5, with TRBD1 as a possible D gene (6 bases). The CDR3 is made up of 12 amino acids. CDR1 is GTSNPN and CDR2 is SVGIG in the germline V gene (reference sequence). Trimming took 8 bases from V and 11 from J, leaving 21 bases between them. The CDR3 is CARTRGSREQYF. The CDR3, as DNA: TGTGCCCGGACCAGGGGATCTAGGGAGCAGTACTTC.

The chain couples TRBV6-1 to TRBJ1-5, with unresolved D. V lost 6 bases and J 0 bases, leaving 9 bases between the germline ends. CDR1 and CDR2 (germline): MNHNS, SASEGT. CDR3 length equals 14 residues. CDR3 region: CASRGLNSNQPQHF. The CDR3 bases are TGTGCCAGCAGAGGACTCAATAGCAATCAGCCCCAGCATTTT.

The chain uses TRBV5-1 and TRBJ1-5; 8 bases align to TRBD1. Germline V CDR1 and CDR2: SGHRS, YFSETQ. V lost 4 bases to trimming and J lost 2 bases; unmatched junction nucleotides: 2. The CDR3 spans 14 residues. The CDR3: CASSEQGGNQPQHF. As DNA, the CDR3 is TGCGCCAGCAGCGAACAGGGGGGCAATCAGCCCCAGCATTTT. Drawing the rest from reference TRBV5-1 and TRBJ1-5, the complete variable domain is KAGVTQTPRYLIKTRGQQVTLSCSPISGHRSVSWYQQTPGQGLQFLFEYFSETQRNKGNFPGRFSGRQFSNSRSEMNVSTLELGDSALYLCASSEQGGNQPQHFGDGTRLSIL.

J is TRBJ2-1 and V is TRBV14; TRBD2 agrees at 11 bases. This CDR3 contains 17 residues. Looked up from germline, CDR1 is SGHDN and CDR2 is FVKESK. V lost 3 bases to trimming and J lost 4 bases; unmatched junction nucleotides: 8. Here the CDR3 DNA reads TGTGCCAGCAGCCAGTGGGCCACTAGCGGGGGTTACAATGAGCAGTTCTTC. This codes for CASSQWATSGGYNEQFF.

The chain uses TRBV7-9 and TRBJ1-2; 8 bases are a match to TRBD1. V shed 5 bases and J 2 bases; nucleotides not matched to a gene: 10. Germline V lookup: CDR1 SEHNR, CDR2 FQNEAQ (reference sequence). CDR3 length equals 16 residues. CDR3 in amino acids: CASSPTAGGANYGYTF. The CDR3 nucleotides read TGTGCCAGCAGCCCCACTGCAGGGGGCGCAAACTATGGCTACACCTTC.

V is TRBV5-1 and J is TRBJ2-5; TRBD2 matches 12 bases. J gave up 5 bases and V 3 bases, and 2 bases lay outside the gene matches. Germline-derived CDR1 and CDR2 are SGHRS and YFSETQ. The CDR3 is 14 amino acids. The CDR3 protein is CASSSSGGAETQYF. For the CDR3, the DNA is TGCGCCAGCAGCTCTAGCGGGGGGGCCGAGACCCAGTACTTC.

The V and J genes are TRBV6-4 and TRBJ2-3; the D gene is possibly TRBD2 (6 bases). This CDR3 has 21 residues. Germline loops: CDR1 MRHNA, CDR2 SNTAGT. V lost 4 bases and J 0 bases, leaving 29 bases between the germline ends. The DNA for the CDR3 is TGTGCCAGCAGTGCCTCGGGCTACTTAGCGGACCAAACAGATAGCACAGATACGCAGTATTTT. Protein sequence: CASSASGYLADQTDSTDTQYF.

The chain is built from TRBV9 and TRBJ2-1; a weak D match, TRBD1 (5 bases). In germline, CDR1 is SGDLS, CDR2 YYNGEE. V was clipped by 0 bases and J by 9 bases, with 16 bases between them. The CDR3 is 15 amino acids. The CDR3 loop is CASSVVGHSRFEQFF. In DNA form, the CDR3 reads TGTGCCAGCAGCGTAGTCGGACACTCGAGATTTGAGCAGTTCTTC.

The chain couples TRBV14 to TRBJ1-6; TRBD1 aligns across 8 bases. The CDR3 sequence is 13 residues long. From germline, CDR1 is SGHDN and CDR2 FVKESK. V trimming: 8 bases; J trimming: 7 bases; junction bases outside the gene matches: 4. CDR3 sequence (DNA): TGTGCCAGCGCCGGGACAGGCAATTCACCCCTCCACTTT. It translates to CASAGTGNSPLHF.

The chain joins TRBV7-3 to TRBJ1-6; D gene ambiguous. Trimming took 5 bases from V and 10 from J, leaving 12 bases between them. Germline V gene lookup returns CDR1 SGHTA and CDR2 FQGTGA. This CDR3 contains 13 residues. The CDR3 coding sequence is TGTGCCAGCAGCCTTAACAGTGCCTCACCCCTCCACTTT. Protein sequence: CASSLNSASPLHF.

For the CDR3, the DNA is TGTGCCAGCAGCTCCCGACTAGCGGGGCCGGAGGAGACCCAGTACTTC. Translation: CASSSRLAGPEETQYF. The rearrangement joins TRBV7-9 to TRBJ2-5; 11 bases match TRBD2. Germline CDR1 SEHNR, CDR2 FQNEAQ (reference sequence). Germline trimming cut 4 bases from V and 5 bases from J; bases unmatched to any gene: 9. The CDR3 has 16 residues.

The gene calls are TRBV9 and TRBJ1-6; TRBD1 matches 7 bases. V lost 4 bases, J lost 9 bases, and 7 bases stayed unmatched. The germline V gene encodes CDR1 SGDLS and CDR2 YYNGEE. The CDR3 is 14 amino acids. CDR3 protein: CASSSGGLISPLHF. CDR3 nucleotide sequence: TGTGCCAGCAGCTCAGGGGGTTTGATTTCACCCCTCCACTTT.

The chain carries TRBV19 and TRBJ2-7; D is possibly TRBD1 (6 bases). Germline values: CDR1 LNHDA, CDR2 SQIVND (reference sequence). The CDR3 extends over 14 amino acids. V lost 6 bases and J lost 2, with 14 bases in between. The chain's CDR3 is CASSGRGEAYEQYF. CDR3 nucleotide sequence: TGTGCCAGTAGCGGCAGGGGAGAGGCCTACGAGCAGTACTTC.